A selection of T cell receptor beta chains follows, all from one sample in a study of T cell responses to AZD1222 COVID-19 vaccine. Here immunoSEQ multiplex PCR was the method, and the copy in TCRdb shows in-frame clones only, minus some. The repertoire holds about 150,000 clones, with 75% to 95% as singletons. The sample was peripheral blood, taken on day 0 of AZD1222 vaccination. The receptors stem from an adult in good health. Both conserved end residues are part of each CDR3. D genes are given only for firm matches. Some rows have no size entry. The others give once, few or many, or a class for an expanded clone.

j_call clone_size d_call v_call cdr3_aa cdr3_nt
TRBJ2-7 NA TRBD1 TRBV5-1 CASSLGQGASGIYEQYF TGCGCCAGCAGCTTGGGACAGGGGGCTTCGGGAATCTACGAGCAGTACTTC
TRBJ1-1 NA TRBD1 TRBV2 CASGRQGWTEAFF TGTGCCAGCGGGAGACAGGGGTGGACTGAAGCTTTCTTT
TRBJ2-5 NA NA TRBV4-1 CASSQDILARQTQYF TGCGCCAGCAGCCAAGATATACTAGCCCGACAGACCCAGTACTTC
TRBJ2-1 NA TRBD2 TRBV15 CATSERTSGYNEQFF TGTGCCACCAGCGAGCGGACTAGCGGATACAATGAGCAGTTCTTC
TRBJ2-1 NA NA TRBV7-6 CASSLGGGEYNEQFF TGTGCCAGCAGCTTAGGCGGAGGGGAATACAATGAGCAGTTCTTC
TRBJ2-7 NA NA TRBV3-1/TRBV3-2 CASSQVGGLATYEQYF TGTGCCAGCAGCCAAGTGGGAGGCCTAGCGACCTACGAGCAGTACTTC
TRBJ1-5 NA NA TRBV27 CASSLLGQPQHF TGTGCCAGCAGTTTATTGGGTCAGCCCCAGCATTTT
TRBJ2-2 NA NA TRBV10-3 CAIGRWKQLNTGELFF TGTGCCATCGGGCGGTGGAAACAACTCAACACCGGGGAGCTGTTTTTT
TRBJ1-1 NA TRBD1 TRBV28 CASRNRGPNTEAFF TGTGCCAGCCGAAACAGGGGGCCGAACACTGAAGCTTTCTTT
TRBJ1-4 NA NA TRBV4-1 CASSRTGTANEKLFF TGCGCCAGCAGCCGCACCGGGACGGCTAATGAAAAACTGTTTTTT
TRBJ2-1 NA TRBD2 TRBV18 CASSPPPGLAGDSYNEQFF TGTGCCAGCTCACCACCTCCGGGACTAGCGGGAGACTCCTACAATGAGCAGTTCTTC
TRBJ2-5 NA TRBD2 TRBV7-3 CASSLMSGGQETQYF TGTGCCAGCAGCTTAATGTCGGGGGGCCAAGAGACCCAGTACTTC
TRBJ1-1 NA NA TRBV5-1 CASSLEAGAATEAFF TGCGCCAGCAGCTTGGAGGCAGGGGCGGCCACTGAAGCTTTCTTT
TRBJ1-2 NA NA TRBV28 CASSLAGAGGATYGYTF TGTGCCAGCAGTTTAGCGGGGGCAGGTGGGGCCACTTATGGCTACACCTTC
TRBJ2-1 NA TRBD2 TRBV6-5 CASRQPGLAYNEQFF TGTGCCAGCAGGCAACCGGGACTAGCCTACAATGAGCAGTTCTTC
TRBJ1-2 NA NA TRBV4-2 CASSQDGGISYGYTF TGTGCCAGCAGCCAAGACGGCGGAATCAGCTATGGCTACACCTTC
TRBJ1-6 NA NA TRBV4-1 CASSQERGGPLHF TGCGCCAGCAGCCAAGAACGCGGTGGTCCCCTCCACTTT
TRBJ1-2 NA NA TRBV25-1 CASSEVSAGSQGYTF TGTGCCAGCAGTGAAGTCTCGGCAGGGTCTCAAGGCTACACCTTC
TRBJ1-2 NA TRBD1 TRBV19 CASSTLRQGQNYGYTF TGTGCCAGTAGTACCCTCAGACAGGGGCAAAACTATGGCTACACCTTC
TRBJ2-2 NA TRBD2 TRBV10-3 CAISPTSGRADTGELFF TGTGCCATCAGTCCGACTAGCGGGAGGGCCGACACCGGGGAGCTGTTTTTT
TRBJ1-4 NA NA TRBV4-1 CASSFGPAPATNEKLFF TGCGCCAGCAGCTTCGGGCCTGCACCCGCAACTAATGAAAAACTGTTTTTT
TRBJ2-7 NA NA TRBV28 CASSSGDSYEQYF TGTGCCAGCAGTTCAGGGGATTCCTACGAGCAGTACTTC
TRBJ2-5 NA NA TRBV27 CASSLALLETQYF TGTGCCAGCAGTTTAGCCCTGTTAGAGACCCAGTACTTC
TRBJ1-4 NA NA TRBV7-9 CASSLRTVGEKLFF TGTGCCAGCAGCTTACGGACGGTTGGGGAAAAACTGTTTTTT
TRBJ2-1 once NA TRBV11-2 CASAGQLGGSYNEQFF TGTGCCAGCGCCGGTCAACTAGGTGGATCCTACAATGAGCAGTTCTTC